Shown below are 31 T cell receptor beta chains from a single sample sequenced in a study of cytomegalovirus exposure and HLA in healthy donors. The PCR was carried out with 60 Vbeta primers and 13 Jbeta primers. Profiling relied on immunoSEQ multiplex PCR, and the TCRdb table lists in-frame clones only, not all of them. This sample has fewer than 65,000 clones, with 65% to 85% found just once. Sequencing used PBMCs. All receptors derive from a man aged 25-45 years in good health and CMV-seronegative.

In nucleotides, the CDR3 is TGTGCCAGCAGTTCGACAGGGGGACATGAAAAACTGTTTTTT. Translated, it gives CASSSTGGHEKLFF. The chain employs TRBV28 and TRBJ1-4; 9 nucleotides match TRBD1. CDR1 is MDHEN, CDR2 SYDVKM, per germline. This CDR3 comprises 14 residues. V lost 4 bases and J lost 6; bases outside the gene matches: 3. The variable domain in full, completed from reference TRBV28 and TRBJ1-4, reads DVKVTQSSRYLVKRTGEKVFLECVQDMDHENMFWYRQDPGLGLRLIYFSYDVKMKEKGDIPEGYSVSREKKERFSLILESASTNQTSMYLCASSSTGGHEKLFFGSGTQLSVL.

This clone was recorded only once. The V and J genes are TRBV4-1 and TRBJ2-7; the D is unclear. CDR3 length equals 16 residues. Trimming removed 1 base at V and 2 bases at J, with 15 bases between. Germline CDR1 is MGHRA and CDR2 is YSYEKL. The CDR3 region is CASSQAQAYPPYEQYF. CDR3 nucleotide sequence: TGCGCCAGCAGCCAAGCCCAGGCCTATCCACCCTACGAGCAGTACTTC.

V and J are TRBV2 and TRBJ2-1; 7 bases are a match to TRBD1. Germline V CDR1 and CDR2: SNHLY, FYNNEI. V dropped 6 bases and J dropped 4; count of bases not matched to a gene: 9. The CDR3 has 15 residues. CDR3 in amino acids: CASSKGQDRYNEQFF. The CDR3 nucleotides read TGTGCCAGCAGCAAAGGACAGGACAGATACAATGAGCAGTTCTTC.

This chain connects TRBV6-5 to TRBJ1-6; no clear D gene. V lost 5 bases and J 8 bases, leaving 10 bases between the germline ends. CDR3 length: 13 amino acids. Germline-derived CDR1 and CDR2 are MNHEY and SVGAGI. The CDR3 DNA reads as TGTGCCAGCAGTAGGGAGCGGTATTCACCCCTCCACTTT. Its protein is CASSRERYSPLHF.

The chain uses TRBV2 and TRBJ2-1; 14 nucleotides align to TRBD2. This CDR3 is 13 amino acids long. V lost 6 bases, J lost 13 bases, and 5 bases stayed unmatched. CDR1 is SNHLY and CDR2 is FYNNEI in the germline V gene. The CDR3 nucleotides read TGTGCCAGCAGGGGGGGACTAGCGGGAGTACAGTTCTTC. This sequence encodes CASRGGLAGVQFF.

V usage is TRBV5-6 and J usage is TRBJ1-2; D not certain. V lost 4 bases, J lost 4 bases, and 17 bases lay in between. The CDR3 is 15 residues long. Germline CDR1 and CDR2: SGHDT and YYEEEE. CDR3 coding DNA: TGTGCCAGCAGCCTGGGAGACGAGGTGATCTATGGCTACACCTTC. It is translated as CASSLGDEVIYGYTF.

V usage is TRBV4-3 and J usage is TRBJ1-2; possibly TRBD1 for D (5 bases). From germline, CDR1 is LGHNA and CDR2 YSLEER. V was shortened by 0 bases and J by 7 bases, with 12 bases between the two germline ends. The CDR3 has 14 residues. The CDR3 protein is CASSQERGLGGYTF. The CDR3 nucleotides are TGCGCCAGCAGCCAAGAGCGGGGCTTGGGTGGCTACACCTTC.

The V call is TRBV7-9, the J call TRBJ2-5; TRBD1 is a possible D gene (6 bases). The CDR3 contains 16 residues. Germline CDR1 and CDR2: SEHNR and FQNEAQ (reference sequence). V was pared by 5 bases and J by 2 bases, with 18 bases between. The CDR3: CASSPPFRTAQETQYF. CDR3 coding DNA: TGTGCCAGCAGCCCACCCTTTAGGACAGCACAAGAGACCCAGTACTTC.

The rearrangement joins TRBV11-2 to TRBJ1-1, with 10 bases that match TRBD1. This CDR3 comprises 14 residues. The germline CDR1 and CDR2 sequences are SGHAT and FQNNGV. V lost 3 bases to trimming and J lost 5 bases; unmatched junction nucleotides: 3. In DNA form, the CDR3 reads TGTGCCAGCAGCTTGACAGGGGGCGGAACTGAAGCTTTCTTT. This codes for CASSLTGGGTEAFF.

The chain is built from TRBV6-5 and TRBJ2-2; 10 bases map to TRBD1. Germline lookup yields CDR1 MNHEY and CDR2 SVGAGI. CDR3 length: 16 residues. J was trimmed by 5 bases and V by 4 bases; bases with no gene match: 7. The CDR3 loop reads CASSLRTGGNTGELFF. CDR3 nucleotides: TGTGCCAGCAGTTTACGGACAGGGGGGAATACCGGGGAGCTGTTTTTT.

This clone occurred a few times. Here the CDR3 DNA reads TGTGCCATCAGTGAGTCGGGGGGGCTTTCGGATACGCAGTATTTT. It is translated as CAISESGGLSDTQYF. The rearrangement links TRBV10-3 to TRBJ2-3, with D possibly TRBD2 on 7 matching bases. The CDR3 length is 15 residues. V lost 0 bases, J lost 6 bases, and 13 bases lay in between. Germline V gives CDR1 ENHRY, CDR2 SYGVKD.

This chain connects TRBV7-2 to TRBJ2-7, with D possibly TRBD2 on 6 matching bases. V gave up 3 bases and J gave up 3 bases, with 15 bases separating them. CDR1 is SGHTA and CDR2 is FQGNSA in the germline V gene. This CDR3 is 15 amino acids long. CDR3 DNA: TGTGCCAGCAGCTTGGGACTTGGAAGTTTCTACGAGCAGTACTTC. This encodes CASSLGLGSFYEQYF. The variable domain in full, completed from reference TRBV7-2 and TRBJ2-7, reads GAGVSQSPSNKVTEKGKDVELRCDPISGHTALYWYRQSLGQGLEFLIYFQGNSAPDKSGLPSDRFSAERTGGSVSTLTIQRTQQEDSAVYLCASSLGLGSFYEQYFGPGTRLTVT.

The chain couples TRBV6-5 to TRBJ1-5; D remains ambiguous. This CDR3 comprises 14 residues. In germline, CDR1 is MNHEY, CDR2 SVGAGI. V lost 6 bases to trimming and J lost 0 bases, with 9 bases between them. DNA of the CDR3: TGTGCCAGCAGGCCGACTAATAGCAATCAGCCCCAGCATTTT. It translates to CASRPTNSNQPQHF.

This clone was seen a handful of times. The CDR3 bases are TGTGCCAGCAGACCACCGGGACAATCCTACAATGAGCAGTTCTTC. It is translated as CASRPPGQSYNEQFF. The chain couples TRBV6-5 to TRBJ2-1; the D gene is possibly TRBD1 (6 bases). CDR1 is MNHEY and CDR2 is SVGAGI in the germline V gene. Trimming cost V 6 bases and J 1 base, with 13 bases left between them. The CDR3 has 15 amino acids.

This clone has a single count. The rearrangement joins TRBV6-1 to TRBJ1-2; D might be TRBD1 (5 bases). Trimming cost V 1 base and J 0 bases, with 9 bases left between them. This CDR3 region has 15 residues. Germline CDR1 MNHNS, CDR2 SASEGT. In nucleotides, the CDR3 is TGTGCCAGCAGTGAAGTCGACAGATCTAACTATGGCTACACCTTC. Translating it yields CASSEVDRSNYGYTF.

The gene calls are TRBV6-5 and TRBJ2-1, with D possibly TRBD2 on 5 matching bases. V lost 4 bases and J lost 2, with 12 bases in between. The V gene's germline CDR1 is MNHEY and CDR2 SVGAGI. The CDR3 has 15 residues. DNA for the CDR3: TGTGCCAGCAGTTTCCGGACTGGGGCCTACAATGAGCAGTTCTTC. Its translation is CASSFRTGAYNEQFF.

The CDR3 nucleotides are TGTGCTAGTGGTGGAGCGCGGGACTCCTACGAGCAGTACTTC. Translating gives CASGGARDSYEQYF. The rearrangement joins TRBV12-5 to TRBJ2-7; weak D call: TRBD2 (6 bases). Germline CDR1 reads LGHNT; CDR2 reads FRNRAP. This CDR3 is 14 amino acids long. V was shortened by 5 bases and J by 0 bases, with 11 bases between the two germline ends.

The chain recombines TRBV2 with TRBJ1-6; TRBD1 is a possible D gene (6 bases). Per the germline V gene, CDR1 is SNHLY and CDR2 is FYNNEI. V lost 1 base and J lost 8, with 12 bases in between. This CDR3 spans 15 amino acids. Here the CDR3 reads CASSEEAGADSPLHF. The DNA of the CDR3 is TGTGCCAGCAGTGAAGAGGCAGGGGCGGATTCACCCCTCCACTTT.

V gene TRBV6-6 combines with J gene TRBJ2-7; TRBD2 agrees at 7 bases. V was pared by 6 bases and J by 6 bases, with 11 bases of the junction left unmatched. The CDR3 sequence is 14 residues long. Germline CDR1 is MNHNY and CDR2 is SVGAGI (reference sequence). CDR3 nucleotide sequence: TGTGCCAGCAGGGGGACTACCGATATCTCCGAGCAGTACTTC. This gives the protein CASRGTTDISEQYF.

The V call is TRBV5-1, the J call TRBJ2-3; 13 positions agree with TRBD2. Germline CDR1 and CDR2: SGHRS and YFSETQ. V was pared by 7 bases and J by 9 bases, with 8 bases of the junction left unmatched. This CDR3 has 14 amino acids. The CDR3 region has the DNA TGCGCCAGCGGCCCCGGACTAGCGGGGGAGACGCAGTATTTT. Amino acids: CASGPGLAGETQYF.

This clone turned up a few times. CDR3 in amino acids: CASSGQGDTGELFF. DNA of the CDR3: TGTGCCAGCAGTGGACAGGGGGACACCGGGGAGCTGTTTTTT. The rearrangement uses TRBV25-1 and TRBJ2-2, with 9 bases aligning to TRBD1. CDR3 length: 14 residues. J gave up 3 bases and V 4 bases, and 0 bases lay outside the gene matches. Per the germline V gene, CDR1 is MGHDK and CDR2 is SYGVNS. The full variable domain, rest sourced from reference TRBV25-1 and TRBJ2-2, is EADIYQTPRYLVIGTGKKITLECSQTMGHDKMYWYQQDPGMELHLIHYSYGVNSTEKGDLSSESTVSRIRTEHFPLTLESARPSHTSQYLCASSGQGDTGELFFGEGSRLTVL.

In DNA form, the CDR3 reads TGTGCCAGCAGCACGCGGGGGTTAACAGCAATCACTGAAGCTTTCTTT. It encodes CASSTRGLTAITEAFF. This chain uses TRBV7-3 with TRBJ1-1; D is perhaps TRBD1 (5 bases). The CDR3 sequence is 16 residues long. V lost 5 bases to trimming and J lost 4 bases, with 20 bases between them. Per the germline V gene, CDR1 is SGHTA and CDR2 is FQGTGA.

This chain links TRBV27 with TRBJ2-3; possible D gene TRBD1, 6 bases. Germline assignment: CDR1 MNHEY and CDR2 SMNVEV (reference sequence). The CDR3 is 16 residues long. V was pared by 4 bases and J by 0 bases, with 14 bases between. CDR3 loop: CASSSDSLLSTDTQYF. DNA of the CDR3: TGTGCCAGCAGTTCGGACAGCCTCCTTAGCACAGATACGCAGTATTTT.

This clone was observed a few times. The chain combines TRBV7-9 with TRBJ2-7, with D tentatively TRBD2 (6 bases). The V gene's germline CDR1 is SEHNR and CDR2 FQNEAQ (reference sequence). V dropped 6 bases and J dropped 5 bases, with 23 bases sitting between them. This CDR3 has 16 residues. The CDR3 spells CASRKEGWGTDNEQYF. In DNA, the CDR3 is TGTGCCAGCAGGAAAGAGGGTTGGGGGACTGACAACGAGCAGTACTTC.

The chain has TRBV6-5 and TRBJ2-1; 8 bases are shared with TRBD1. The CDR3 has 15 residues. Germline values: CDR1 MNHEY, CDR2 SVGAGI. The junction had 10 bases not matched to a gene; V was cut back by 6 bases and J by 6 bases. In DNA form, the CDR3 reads TGTGCCAGCAGACGTGACAGGGGTCAACCCAATGAGCAGTTCTTC. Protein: CASRRDRGQPNEQFF.

The CDR3 DNA follows: TGCGCCAGCAGGCTGACGGGAGGGACGGACTTACTCTATGGCTACACCTTC. Translating gives CASRLTGGTDLLYGYTF. The J gene is TRBJ1-2, the V gene TRBV5-1, with D possibly TRBD1 on 5 matching bases. The CDR3 loop spans 17 amino acids. In germline, CDR1 is SGHRS, CDR2 YFSETQ. The germline V and J ends were trimmed by 5 bases and 4 bases, with 24 bases remaining between them.

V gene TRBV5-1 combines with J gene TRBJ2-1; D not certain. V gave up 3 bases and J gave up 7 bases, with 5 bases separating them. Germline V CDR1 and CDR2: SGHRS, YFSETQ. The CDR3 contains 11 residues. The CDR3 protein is CASSSQNEQFF. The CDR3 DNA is TGCGCCAGCAGCTCTCAGAATGAGCAGTTCTTC.

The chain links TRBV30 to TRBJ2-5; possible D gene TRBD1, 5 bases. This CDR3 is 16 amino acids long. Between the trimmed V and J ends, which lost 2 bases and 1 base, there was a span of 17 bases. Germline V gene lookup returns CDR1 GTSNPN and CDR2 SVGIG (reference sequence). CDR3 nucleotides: TGTGCCTGGAGTTCGGGTGCAGGGAACCTCCAAGAGACCCAGTACTTC. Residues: CAWSSGAGNLQETQYF.

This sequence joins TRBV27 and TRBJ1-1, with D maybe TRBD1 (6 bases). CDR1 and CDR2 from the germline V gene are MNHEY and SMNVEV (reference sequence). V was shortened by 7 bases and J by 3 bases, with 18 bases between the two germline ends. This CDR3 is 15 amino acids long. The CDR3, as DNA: TGTGCCAGCACACCTAATGTGGACAGCCACACTGAAGCTTTCTTT. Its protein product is CASTPNVDSHTEAFF.

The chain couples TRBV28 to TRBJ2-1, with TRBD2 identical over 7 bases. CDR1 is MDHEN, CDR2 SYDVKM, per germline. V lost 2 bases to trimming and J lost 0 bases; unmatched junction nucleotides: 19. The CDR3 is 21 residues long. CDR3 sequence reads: CASSLDLVGLADVASYNEQFF. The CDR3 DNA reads TGTGCCAGCAGTTTAGATCTGGTCGGGCTAGCGGACGTAGCCTCCTACAATGAGCAGTTCTTC.

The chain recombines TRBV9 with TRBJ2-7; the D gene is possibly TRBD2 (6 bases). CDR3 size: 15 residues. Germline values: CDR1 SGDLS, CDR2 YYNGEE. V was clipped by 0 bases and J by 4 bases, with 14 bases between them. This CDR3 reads CASSVGFSGLYEQYF. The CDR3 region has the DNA TGTGCCAGCAGCGTAGGGTTTAGCGGCCTATACGAGCAGTACTTC.